A selection of T cell receptor beta chains follows, all from one sample in a study of T cell changes during pregnancy in multiple sclerosis. Sequencing was performed with immunoSEQ multiplex PCR; in TCRdb, only in-frame clones are kept and a portion is missing. Of about 64,000 clones listed, about 96% are singletons. Sequences were derived from CD8+ T cells from peripheral blood mononuclear cells, sampled after pregnancy. All receptors derive from a female donor with multiple sclerosis, enrolled in a pregnancy study. Each CDR3 is given without its conserved first and last residue. The order of the fields is V gene, J gene, CDR3 protein.

TRBV13	TRBJ2-3	ASSLESDTQY
TRBV27	TRBJ2-7	ASSSSSSYEQY
TRBV6-6	TRBJ2-7	ASSYAGGFYEQY
TRBV6-5	TRBJ2-2	ASSLVSTGELF
TRBV2	TRBJ1-1	ASSGDNRVTEAF
TRBV19	TRBJ2-7	ASSMAVGSEQY
TRBV7-9	TRBJ2-7	ASSHQGVPYEQY
TRBV5-1	TRBJ2-7	ASSSRRGSYEQY
TRBV13	TRBJ2-2	ASSLGAGSVHTGELF
TRBV28	TRBJ1-1	ASTLTGVSEAF
TRBV19	TRBJ2-1	ASRIRLGSYNEQF
TRBV19	TRBJ2-5	ASSGTTASGETQY
TRBV7-8	TRBJ2-1	ASSLGLAVSYNEQF
TRBV5-4	TRBJ2-1	ASSLAAGNEQF
TRBV13	TRBJ1-3	ASTRSGERNTIY
TRBV5-4	TRBJ1-1	ASSSDSVQGAF
TRBV15	TRBJ1-4	ATSREKDSWEKLF
TRBV27	TRBJ2-7	ASMEWTSGSYEQY
TRBV4-2	TRBJ2-7	ASSQLQGDYEQY